Below, 11 T cell receptor beta chains from the same sample are listed, as sequenced in a study of T cell responses to AZD1222 COVID-19 vaccine (dated by TCRdb to the early 2020s). To prepare the library, the immunoSEQ multiplex PCR assay was applied. Held by TCRdb, this immuneACCESS table contains in-frame sequences only and omits some clones. Under half of the omission traces to an unresolved V gene where checked; the cause of the rest is unknown. In all, the sample holds about 100,000 clones, and approximately 86% of those were seen once. Roughly 1.4% of the sample lies in the top ten. Per the publication, the time point label means: baseline before first vaccination. Sequencing used peripheral blood, obtained on day 0 of AZD1222 vaccination. These receptors were taken from an adult in good health.

In the case of this clone: This CDR3 is also generated by other DNA sequences in the sample. This chain connects TRBV10-3 to TRBJ1-5; 8 positions match TRBD1. The germline gives CDR1 ENHRY, CDR2 SYGVKD. V lost 5 bases to trimming and J lost 7 bases; unmatched junction nucleotides: 7. The CDR3 is 14 amino acids. CDR3 sequence reads: CAISPDRVNQPQHF. CDR3 bases: TGTGCCATCAGTCCGGACAGGGTAAACCAGCCCCAGCATTTT.

This chain connects TRBV2 to TRBJ2-7; maybe TRBD2 (6 bases). This CDR3 is 13 amino acids long. Trimming shortened V by 6 bases and J by 4 bases, and 13 bases separated the two germline ends. Germline V gene data show CDR1 as SNHLY and CDR2 as FYNNEI. The CDR3 nucleotides read TGTGCCAGCAGCTTAGCGGTACAGTACGAGCAGTACTTC. This translates into CASSLAVQYEQYF.

The chain joins TRBV30 to TRBJ2-7, with D maybe TRBD1 (6 bases). Trimming stripped 6 bases from V and 0 bases from J, with 12 bases between. Germline CDR1 reads GTSNPN; CDR2 reads SVGIG (reference sequence). The CDR3 has 13 amino acids. The CDR3: CACHRVSSYEQYF. The CDR3 DNA is TGTGCCTGCCACAGGGTTAGCTCCTACGAGCAGTACTTC.

The chain uses TRBV5-5 and TRBJ1-3; D is possibly TRBD1 (5 bases). V lost 4 bases and J 0 bases, leaving 11 bases between the germline ends. Germline V CDR1 and CDR2: SGHKS, YYEKEE (reference sequence). The CDR3 is made up of 15 amino acids. The CDR3 sequence is CASSRQLSSGNTIYF. The CDR3 DNA sequence: TGTGCCAGCAGCCGACAGTTGAGCTCTGGAAACACCATATATTTT.

The V gene is TRBV9, the J gene TRBJ2-3; 15 bases align to TRBD2. After removal of 3 bases from V and 5 bases from J, the junction contained 4 bases not matched to a gene. The V gene's germline CDR1 is SGDLS and CDR2 YYNGEE. There are 16 residues in the CDR3. The CDR3 nucleotides read TGTGCCAGCAGCGGCGGGACTAGCGGGAGGAAAGATACGCAGTATTTT. Translating it yields CASSGGTSGRKDTQYF.

The V gene is TRBV30, the J gene TRBJ2-6, with D possibly being TRBD2 (6 bases). CDR1 and CDR2 from the germline V gene are GTSNPN and SVGIG (reference sequence). V was pared by 4 bases and J by 11 bases, with 12 bases between. The length of the CDR3 is 12 residues. The CDR3 DNA reads as TGTGCCTGGACCGGGACTGGCTACGTCCTGACTTTC. As protein: CAWTGTGYVLTF.

This sequence joins TRBV9 and TRBJ2-1; 7 bases are a match to TRBD2. This CDR3 region has 16 residues. After removal of 4 bases from V and 7 bases from J, the junction contained 14 bases not matched to a gene. The germline V gene encodes CDR1 SGDLS and CDR2 YYNGEE. CDR3 DNA: TGTGCCAGCAGCCCCCAGGGAGGGAGGACGGTAAATGAGCAGTTCTTC. As protein: CASSPQGGRTVNEQFF. The variable domain in full, completed from reference TRBV9 and TRBJ2-1, reads DSGVTQTPKHLITATGQRVTLRCSPRSGDLSVYWYQQSLDQGLQFLIQYYNGEERAKGNILERFSAQQFPDLHSELNLSSLELGDSALYFCASSPQGGRTVNEQFFGPGTRLTVL.

The chain links TRBV19 to TRBJ1-5; D not resolved. The CDR3 extends over 15 amino acids. The germline CDR1 and CDR2 sequences are LNHDA and SQIVND (reference sequence). V lost 7 bases, J lost 0 bases, and 13 bases lay in between. CDR3 loop: CASKTLEYSNQPQHF. The CDR3 DNA follows: TGTGCCAGTAAAACCCTGGAGTATAGCAATCAGCCCCAGCATTTT. Full variable domain (remainder filled in from reference TRBV19 and TRBJ1-5): DGGITQSPKYLFRKEGQNVTLSCEQNLNHDAMYWYRQDPGQGLRLIYYSQIVNDFQKGDIAEGYSVSREKKESFPLTVTSAQKNPTAFYLCASKTLEYSNQPQHFGDGTRLSIL.

The rearrangement links TRBV11-2 to TRBJ1-6; 8 bases agree with TRBD1. The CDR3 extends over 15 amino acids. CDR1 is SGHAT and CDR2 is FQNNGV in the germline V gene. V lost 5 bases, J lost 8 bases, and 8 bases stayed unmatched. In DNA form, the CDR3 reads TGTGCCAGCAGCGCTTGGACAGGGATCGATTCACCCCTCCACTTT. It is translated as CASSAWTGIDSPLHF.

The chain uses TRBV18 and TRBJ1-6; D is uncertain. The V gene's germline CDR1 is KGHSH and CDR2 LQKENI. V dropped 2 bases and J dropped 7 bases, with 15 bases sitting between them. The CDR3 is 16 amino acids. The CDR3: CASSPMDLGVNSPLHF. CDR3 coding DNA: TGTGCCAGCTCACCAATGGACCTGGGAGTAAATTCACCCCTCCACTTT.

V is TRBV30 and J is TRBJ2-7; TRBD1 aligns across 9 bases. Germline CDR1 GTSNPN, CDR2 SVGIG (reference sequence). CDR3 length equals 14 residues. V shed 2 bases and J 6 bases; nucleotides not matched to a gene: 8. CDR3 protein: CAWSTGQGRREQYF. The DNA of the CDR3 is TGTGCCTGGAGTACGGGACAGGGACGTCGCGAGCAGTACTTC.